This TCR beta chain was sequenced in a study of blood T cell repertoires in COVID-19. For the study at large: Whether acute or convalescent, the COVID-19 samples came from the United States, Italy and Spain. PBMCs, B-cell-depleted T cells, or T cells provided the cDNA or gDNA that made up the material.

Resolution of symptoms, clearance, or two negative PCRs was present in recovered Cohort 3 donors. Worth noting for this clone: At one boundary the junction diverges from the germline segment, which might be a read error.

Germline CDR1 is SGHAT and CDR2 is FQNNGV. The CDR3 extends over 15 amino acids. The repertoire was sequenced with immunoSEQ multiplex PCR; TCRdb's copy has only in-frame clones and lacks some. Seen here are some 290,000 clones, approximately 89% observed once, and the top ten hold over 9%. The sample taken for sequencing was PBMCs or T cells enriched from blood (not recorded which). V usage is TRBV11-2 and J usage is TRBJ2-5; 9 bases align to TRBD1. The source is a young woman who had recovered from COVID-19. CDR3 amino acids: CASSLGQGSRETQYF. CDR3 nucleotides: TGTGCCAGCAGTTTAGGACAGGGGTCGAGGGAGACCCAGTACTTC.